This T cell receptor (beta chain) comes out of a study of blood T cell repertoires in COVID-19. Study-level information: Sites across the United States, Italy and Spain contributed samples from acute and convalescent COVID-19. Sample material is recorded as cDNA or gDNA derived from T cells, B-cell-depleted T cells, or PBMCs.

Assay: immunoSEQ multiplex PCR; the TCRdb copy retains only in-frame clones and omits some. The sample lists about 220,000 clones; around four fifths were seen once. After removal of 2 bases from V and 5 bases from J, the junction contained 5 bases not matched to a gene. Germline-derived CDR1 and CDR2 are SGHTA and FQGTGA. The CDR3 has 15 residues. The chain links TRBV7-3 to TRBJ1-2, with TRBD1 identical over 10 bases. The source material was peripheral blood. The TCR comes from a woman in her sixties or seventies who had recovered from COVID-19. The CDR3: CASSLRPGQGYGYTF. The CDR3, as DNA: TGTGCCAGCAGCTTACGGCCGGGACAGGGGTATGGCTACACCTTC.